This TCR beta chain was identified in a study of blood T cell repertoires in COVID-19. Across the whole study: Material from acute and convalescent COVID-19 was sourced from the United States, Italy and Spain.

The CDR3 is 14 amino acids. Germline trimming cut 8 bases from V and 5 bases from J; bases unmatched to any gene: 7. Per germline, CDR1 SNHLY and CDR2 FYNNEI. TCRdb's copy holds only in-frame clones and misses some; the assay was immunoSEQ multiplex PCR. The repertoire holds some 100,000 clones, with around 85% as singletons. The chain uses TRBV2 and TRBJ2-5; 11 nucleotides match TRBD2. Sequencing was done on a sample of peripheral blood. This receptor was obtained from a man between 45 and 60 years old with acute or convalescent COVID-19. The CDR3 region has the DNA TGTGCCAGCCCGACTAGCGGGAATTCCGAGACCCAGTACTTC. Its protein is CASPTSGNSETQYF.